The entry below gives a single T cell receptor (beta chain) sequence along with its context. A clone one base away is much larger, so this may be a read error. A primer matching the constant region was used to make TCR beta cDNA from approximately 500 ng of total RNA. Employing slightly modified ARM-PCR, three nested multiplex PCR rounds were run, and these gave rise to the TCR beta libraries. Use of TRBV1-TRBV30 forward primers with a C-beta reverse primer characterized the first two PCR rounds, which lasted about 10 cycles each. In TCRdb, the multiplex PCR reads were re-called with MiXCR into one record per CDR3 protein. The sample has approximately 330,000 distinct CDR3 sequences, less than 65% seen once. The data are from a study of tumor-infiltrating lymphocytes in primary liver carcinoma. This CDR3 has 12 residues. The germline CDR1 and CDR2 sequences are SQVTM and ANQGSEA. They got blood RNA out of unsorted whole blood and also pulled out germline DNA.

The TCR sequence derives from a man aged 40-50 years with primary liver carcinoma and hepatitis B virus infection. The chain is built from TRBV29-1 and TRBJ2-7, with D maybe TRBD2 (6 bases). The specimen was peripheral blood. Written as DNA, the CDR3 is TGCAACGTTCTCGCGGGGATCTACGAGCAGTACTTC. As protein: CNVLAGIYEQYF.